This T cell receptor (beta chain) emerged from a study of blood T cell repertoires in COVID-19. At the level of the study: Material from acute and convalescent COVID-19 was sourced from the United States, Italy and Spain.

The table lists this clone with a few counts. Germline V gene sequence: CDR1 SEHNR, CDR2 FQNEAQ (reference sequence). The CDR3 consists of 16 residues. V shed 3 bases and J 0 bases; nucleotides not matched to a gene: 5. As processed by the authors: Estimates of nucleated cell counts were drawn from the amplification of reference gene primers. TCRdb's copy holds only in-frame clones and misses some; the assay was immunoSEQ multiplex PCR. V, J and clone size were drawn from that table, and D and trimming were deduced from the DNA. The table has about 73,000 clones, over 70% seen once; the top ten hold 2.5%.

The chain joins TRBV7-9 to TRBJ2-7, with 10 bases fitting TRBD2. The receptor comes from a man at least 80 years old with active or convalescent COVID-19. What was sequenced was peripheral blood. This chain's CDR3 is CASSLASGGASYEQYF. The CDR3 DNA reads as TGTGCCAGCAGCTTGGCCAGCGGGGGGGCCTCCTACGAGCAGTACTTC. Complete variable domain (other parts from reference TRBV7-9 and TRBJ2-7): DTGVSQNPRHKITKRGQNVTFRCDPISEHNRLYWYRQTLGQGPEFLTYFQNEAQLEKSRLLSDRFSAERPKGSFSTLEIQRTEQGDSAMYLCASSLASGGASYEQYFGPGTRLTVT.